A selection of T cell receptor beta chains follows, all from one sample in a study of blood T cell repertoires in COVID-19. Here immunoSEQ multiplex PCR was the method, and the copy in TCRdb shows in-frame clones only, minus some. Of 350,000 to 450,000 clones listed, 85% to 90% are singletons. Sequenced input: peripheral blood. Receptors originate from a human donor in a cohort sampled during active COVID-19. Both conserved end residues are part of each CDR3. The D gene is left open where the match is weak.

v_call,j_call,d_call,cdr3_nt,cdr3_aa
TRBV27,TRBJ1-3,TRBD1,TGTGCCAGCAGTGCGACAGGGGGGATCGGAAACACCATATATTTT,CASSATGGIGNTIYF
TRBV27,TRBJ2-7,.,TGTGCCAGCAATCCGCTGGGGGCCGGATCCTACGAGCAGTACTTC,CASNPLGAGSYEQYF
TRBV7-8,TRBJ2-7,TRBD2,TGTGCCAGCAGATCCACGGGGGGGGTGTACGAGCAGTACTTC,CASRSTGGVYEQYF
TRBV7-8,TRBJ2-2,.,TGTGCCAGCAGCTTACTTTCTCTAGCGAATGAGGACACCGGGGAGCTGTTTTTT,CASSLLSLANEDTGELFF
TRBV24-1,TRBJ2-2,.,TGTGCCACCGCATCAACAGGGATAAACGGGGAGCTGTTTTTT,CATASTGINGELFF
TRBV29-1,TRBJ2-7,.,TGCAGCGTTGAGTTCCCCACAGGCCTAAACTACGAGCAGTACTTC,CSVEFPTGLNYEQYF
TRBV6-5,TRBJ2-1,.,TGTGCCAGCAGTTACGGAGGAGAGAAGCAGTTCTTC,CASSYGGEKQFF
TRBV7-9,TRBJ1-1,.,TGTGCCAGCAGCTTAATCGGCGGACCTCAGGGGAACACTGAAGCTTTCTTT,CASSLIGGPQGNTEAFF
TRBV2,TRBJ1-6,.,TGTGCCAGCCATATCCAGGGGAATTCACCCCTCCACTTT,CASHIQGNSPLHF
TRBV7-3,TRBJ2-3,.,TGTGCCAGCAGCTTCGGAGGCTCTAAAGGAGATACGCAGTATTTT,CASSFGGSKGDTQYF